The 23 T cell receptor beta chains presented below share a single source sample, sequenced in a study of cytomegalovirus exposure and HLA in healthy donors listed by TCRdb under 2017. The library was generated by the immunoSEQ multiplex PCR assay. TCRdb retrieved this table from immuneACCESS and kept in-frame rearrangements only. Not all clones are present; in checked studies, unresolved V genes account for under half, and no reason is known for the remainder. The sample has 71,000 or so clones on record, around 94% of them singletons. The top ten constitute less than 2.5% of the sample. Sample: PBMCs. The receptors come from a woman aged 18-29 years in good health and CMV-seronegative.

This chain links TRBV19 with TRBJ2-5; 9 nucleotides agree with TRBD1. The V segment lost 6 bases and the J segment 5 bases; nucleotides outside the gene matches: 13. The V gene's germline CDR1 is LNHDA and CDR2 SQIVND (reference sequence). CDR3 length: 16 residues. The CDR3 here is CASSPDEGTGWETQYF. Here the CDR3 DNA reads TGTGCCAGTAGCCCCGACGAAGGGACAGGGTGGGAGACCCAGTACTTC.

For the CDR3, the DNA is TGTGCCTGGAGTGTACCCGGAGATCAGCCCCAGCATTTT. Its translation: CAWSVPGDQPQHF. The rearrangement uses TRBV30 and TRBJ1-5; no clear D gene. CDR1 and CDR2 from the germline V gene are GTSNPN and SVGIG (reference sequence). CDR3 length: 13 residues. The V end lost 0 bases, the J end lost 5 bases, and 8 bases lay between the germline ends.

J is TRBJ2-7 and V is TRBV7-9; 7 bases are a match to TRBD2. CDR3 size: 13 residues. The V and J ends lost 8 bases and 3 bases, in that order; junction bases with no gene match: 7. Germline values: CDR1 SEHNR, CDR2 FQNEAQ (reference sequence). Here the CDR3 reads CASEGGVDYEQYF. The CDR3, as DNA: TGTGCCAGCGAGGGAGGGGTTGACTACGAGCAGTACTTC.

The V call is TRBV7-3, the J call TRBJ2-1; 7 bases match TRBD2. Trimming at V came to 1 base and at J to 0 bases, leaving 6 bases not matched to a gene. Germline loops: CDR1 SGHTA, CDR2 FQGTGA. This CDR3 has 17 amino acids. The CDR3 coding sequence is TGTGCCAGCAGCTTAATGGTGGGAGGGCCCTCCTACAATGAGCAGTTCTTC. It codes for CASSLMVGGPSYNEQFF. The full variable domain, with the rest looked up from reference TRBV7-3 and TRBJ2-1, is GAGVSQTPSNKVTEKGKYVELRCDPISGHTALYWYRQSLGQGPEFLIYFQGTGAADDSGLPNDRFFAVRPEGSVSTLKIQRTERGDSAVYLCASSLMVGGPSYNEQFFGPGTRLTVL.

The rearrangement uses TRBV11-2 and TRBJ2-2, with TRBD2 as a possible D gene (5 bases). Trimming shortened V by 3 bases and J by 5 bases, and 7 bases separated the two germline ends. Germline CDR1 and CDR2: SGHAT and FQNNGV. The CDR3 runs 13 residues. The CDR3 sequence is CASSFWETGELFF. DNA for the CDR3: TGTGCCAGCAGCTTCTGGGAGACCGGGGAGCTGTTTTTT.

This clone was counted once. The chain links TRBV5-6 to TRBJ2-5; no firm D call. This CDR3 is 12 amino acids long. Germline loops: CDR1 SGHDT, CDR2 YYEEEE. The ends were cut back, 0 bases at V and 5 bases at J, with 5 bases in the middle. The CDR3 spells CASSLVGETQYF. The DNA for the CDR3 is TGTGCCAGCAGCTTGGTCGGTGAGACCCAGTACTTC.

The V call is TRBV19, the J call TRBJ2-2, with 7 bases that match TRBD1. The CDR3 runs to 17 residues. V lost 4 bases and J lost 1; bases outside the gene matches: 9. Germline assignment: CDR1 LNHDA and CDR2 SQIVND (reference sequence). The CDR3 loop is CASSTLHRGRNTGELFF. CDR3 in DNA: TGTGCCAGTAGTACCCTACACAGGGGAAGGAACACCGGGGAGCTGTTTTTT.

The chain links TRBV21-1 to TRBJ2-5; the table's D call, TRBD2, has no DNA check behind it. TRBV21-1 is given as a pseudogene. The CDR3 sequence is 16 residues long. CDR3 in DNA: TGTGCCAGCAGCAAAGAAGGAGGGGAGGTTGGAGAGACCCAGTACTTC. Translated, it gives CASSKEGGEVGETQYF.

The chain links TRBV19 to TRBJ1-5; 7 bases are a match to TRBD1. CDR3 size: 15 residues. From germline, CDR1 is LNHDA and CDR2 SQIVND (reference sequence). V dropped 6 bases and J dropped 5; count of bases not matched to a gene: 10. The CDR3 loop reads CASRYRGGGDQPQHF. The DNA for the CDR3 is TGTGCCAGTAGGTACAGGGGTGGCGGGGATCAGCCCCAGCATTTT.

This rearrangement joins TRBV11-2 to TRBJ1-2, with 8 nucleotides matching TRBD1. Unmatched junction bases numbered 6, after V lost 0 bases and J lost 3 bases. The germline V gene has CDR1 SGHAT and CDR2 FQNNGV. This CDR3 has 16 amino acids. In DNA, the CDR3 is TGTGCCAGCAGCTTAGATCAGGGGGCGACCTACTATGGCTACACCTTC. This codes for CASSLDQGATYYGYTF.

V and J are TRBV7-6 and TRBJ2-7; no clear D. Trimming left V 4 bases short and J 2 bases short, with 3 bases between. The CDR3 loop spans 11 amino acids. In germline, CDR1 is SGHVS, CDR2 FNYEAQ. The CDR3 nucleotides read TGTGCCAGCAGCTCAACCTACGAGCAGTACTTC. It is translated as CASSSTYEQYF.

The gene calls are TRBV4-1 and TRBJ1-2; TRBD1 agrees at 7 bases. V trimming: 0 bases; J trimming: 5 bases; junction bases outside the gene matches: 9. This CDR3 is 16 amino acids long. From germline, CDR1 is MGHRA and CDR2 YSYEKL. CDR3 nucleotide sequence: TGCGCCAGCAGCCAAGATCGGATGCCAGGGGGGTATGGCTACACCTTC. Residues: CASSQDRMPGGYGYTF.

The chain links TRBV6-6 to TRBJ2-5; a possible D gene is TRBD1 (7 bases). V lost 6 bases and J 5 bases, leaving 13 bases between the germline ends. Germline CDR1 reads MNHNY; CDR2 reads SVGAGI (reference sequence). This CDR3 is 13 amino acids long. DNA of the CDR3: TGTGCCAGCAGGGTTTCAGGGGGGGAGACCCAGTACTTC. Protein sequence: CASRVSGGETQYF.

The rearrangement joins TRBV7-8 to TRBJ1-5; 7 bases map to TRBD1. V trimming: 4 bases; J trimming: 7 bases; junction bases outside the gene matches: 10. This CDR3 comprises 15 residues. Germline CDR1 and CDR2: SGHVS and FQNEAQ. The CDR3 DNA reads TGTGCCAGCAGCTCCCCGGACAGGATTGACCAGCCCCAGCATTTT. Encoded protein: CASSSPDRIDQPQHF.

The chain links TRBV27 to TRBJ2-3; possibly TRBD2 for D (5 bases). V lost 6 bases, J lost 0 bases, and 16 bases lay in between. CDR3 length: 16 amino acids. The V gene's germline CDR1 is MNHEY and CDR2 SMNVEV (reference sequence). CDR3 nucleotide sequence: TGTGCCAGCAGGATACTAGGTCGGTTTAGCACAGATACGCAGTATTTT. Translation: CASRILGRFSTDTQYF.

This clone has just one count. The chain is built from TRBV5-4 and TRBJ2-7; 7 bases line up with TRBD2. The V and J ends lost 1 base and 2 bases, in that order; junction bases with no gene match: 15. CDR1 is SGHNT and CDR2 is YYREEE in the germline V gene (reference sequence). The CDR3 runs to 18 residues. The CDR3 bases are TGTGCCAGCAGCTTGTCCCCCAGCGGGATTAATAACCCCTACGAGCAGTACTTC. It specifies CASSLSPSGINNPYEQYF.

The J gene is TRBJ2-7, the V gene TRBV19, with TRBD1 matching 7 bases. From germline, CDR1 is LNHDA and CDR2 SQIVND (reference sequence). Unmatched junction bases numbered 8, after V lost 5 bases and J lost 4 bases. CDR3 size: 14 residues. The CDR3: CASSVTGSGYEQYF. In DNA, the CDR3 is TGTGCCAGTAGTGTGACAGGGTCTGGGTACGAGCAGTACTTC. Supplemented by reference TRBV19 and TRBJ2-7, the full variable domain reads DGGITQSPKYLFRKEGQNVTLSCEQNLNHDAMYWYRQDPGQGLRLIYYSQIVNDFQKGDIAEGYSVSREKKESFPLTVTSAQKNPTAFYLCASSVTGSGYEQYFGPGTRLTVT.

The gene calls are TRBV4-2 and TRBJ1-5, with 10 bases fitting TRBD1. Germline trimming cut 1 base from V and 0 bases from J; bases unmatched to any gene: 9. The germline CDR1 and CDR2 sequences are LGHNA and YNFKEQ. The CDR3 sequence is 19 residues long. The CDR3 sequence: CASSQGRDRGAYSNQPQHF. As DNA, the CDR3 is TGTGCCAGCAGCCAAGGCCGGGACAGGGGCGCGTATAGCAATCAGCCCCAGCATTTT.

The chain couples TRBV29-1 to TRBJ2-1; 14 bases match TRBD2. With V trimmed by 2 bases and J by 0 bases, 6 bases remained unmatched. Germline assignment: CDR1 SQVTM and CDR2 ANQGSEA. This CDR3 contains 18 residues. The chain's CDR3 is CSVERGLAGGVSYNEQFF. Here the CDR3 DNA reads TGCAGCGTTGAACGAGGACTAGCGGGAGGTGTCTCCTACAATGAGCAGTTCTTC.

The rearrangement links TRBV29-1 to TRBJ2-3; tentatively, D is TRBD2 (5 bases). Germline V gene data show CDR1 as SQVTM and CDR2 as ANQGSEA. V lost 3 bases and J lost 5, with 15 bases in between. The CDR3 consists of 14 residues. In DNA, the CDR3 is TGCAGCGTTGATGAAGCGGCCCAGCGAGATACGCAGTATTTT. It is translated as CSVDEAAQRDTQYF.

For the CDR3, the DNA is TGCGCCAGCAGCAGCGGGACTAGCGGGGGCCGGGCGACCTACAATGAGCAGTTCTTC. The encoded protein is CASSSGTSGGRATYNEQFF. The genes are TRBV5-1 and TRBJ2-1; 14 bases match TRBD2. CDR3 length: 19 amino acids. The junction had 11 bases not matched to a gene; V was cut back by 4 bases and J by 2 bases. Per the germline V gene, CDR1 is SGHRS and CDR2 is YFSETQ.

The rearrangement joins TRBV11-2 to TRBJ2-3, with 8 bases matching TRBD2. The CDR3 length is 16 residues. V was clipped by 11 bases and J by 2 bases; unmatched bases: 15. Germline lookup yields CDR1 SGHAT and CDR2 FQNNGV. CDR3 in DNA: TGTGCCGGCTTCCGTCGGGGGGGGCGGGACACAGATACGCAGTATTTT. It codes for CAGFRRGGRDTDTQYF. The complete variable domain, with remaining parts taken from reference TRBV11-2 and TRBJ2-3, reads EAGVAQSPRYKIIEKRQSVAFWCNPISGHATLYWYQQILGQGPKLLIQFQNNGVVDDSQLPKDRFSAERLKGVDSTLKIQPAKLEDSAVYLCAGFRRGGRDTDTQYFGPGTRLTVL.

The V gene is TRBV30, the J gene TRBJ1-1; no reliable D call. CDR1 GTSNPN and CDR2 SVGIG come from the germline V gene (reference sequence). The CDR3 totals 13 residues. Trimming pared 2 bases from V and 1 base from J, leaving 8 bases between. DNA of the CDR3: TGTGCCTGGAGTATTAGACAGAACACTGAAGCTTTCTTT. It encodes CAWSIRQNTEAFF.